Listed below are T cell receptor beta chains from one sample, sequenced in a study of blood T cell repertoires in COVID-19. The repertoire was sequenced with immunoSEQ multiplex PCR; TCRdb's copy has only in-frame clones and lacks some. The sample lists roughly 60,000 clones, approximately 85% occurring once. The sequenced sample consisted of peripheral blood. These receptors were taken from a human donor in a cohort sampled during active COVID-19. Each CDR3 is given with its conserved first and last residue. D genes are given only for firm matches. A row's size may be missing; if present it is once, few, many or a size class.

j_call,d_call,clone_size,v_call,cdr3_nt,cdr3_aa
TRBJ1-3,NA,once,TRBV4-2,TGTGCCAGCAGCCAAGATAGGGGATCCCCATGGAACACCATATATTTT,CASSQDRGSPWNTIYF
TRBJ2-3,TRBD2,few,TRBV4-1,TGCGCCAGCAGCCGGGGACTAGCGTTTGCAGATACGCAGTATTTT,CASSRGLAFADTQYF
TRBJ1-3,NA,NA,TRBV18,TGTGCCAGCTCACCAATGGCGGGTTATCAGCCTGGAAACACCATATATTTT,CASSPMAGYQPGNTIYF
TRBJ1-6,TRBD1,NA,TRBV18,TGTGCCAGCTCACCACGACAGGGCCAGGGTTCACCCCTCCACTTT,CASSPRQGQGSPLHF
TRBJ1-5,NA,once,TRBV6-2/TRBV6-3,TGTGCCAGCAGTTACCCCGGGGGGGGCCTTCAGCCCCAGCATTTT,CASSYPGGGLQPQHF
TRBJ1-2,NA,NA,TRBV12-3/TRBV12-4,TGTGCCAGCAGTTTACACAGAGACTATGGCTACACCTTC,CASSLHRDYGYTF
TRBJ2-3,TRBD1,NA,TRBV4-1,TGCGCCAGCCAGGACAGGGGGAGGACAGATACGCAGTATTTT,CASQDRGRTDTQYF
TRBJ1-5,NA,NA,TRBV2,TGTGCCAGCCGGGAACAGGGCCAGAGCAATCAGCCCCAGCATTTT,CASREQGQSNQPQHF
TRBJ1-5,NA,NA,TRBV3-1/TRBV3-2,TGTGCCAGCAGCCTGGGGGCGGGGGCGAGCAATCAGCCCCAGCATTTT,CASSLGAGASNQPQHF
TRBJ2-1,TRBD1,once,TRBV24-1,TGTGCCACCGCCCCCGGGACAGGGCCATACAATGAGCAGTTCTTC,CATAPGTGPYNEQFF
TRBJ1-6,TRBD1,NA,TRBV27,TGTGCCAGCAGTTTAAGACAGGGGGCGGAAACCCTCCACTTT,CASSLRQGAETLHF
TRBJ2-7,NA,NA,TRBV11-3,TGTGCCAGCAGCCGCGACAGGATCTACGAGCAGTACTTC,CASSRDRIYEQYF
TRBJ1-4,NA,NA,TRBV18,TGTGCCAGCTCACCACCGATTCGGCTAGCTAATGAAAAACTGTTTTTT,CASSPPIRLANEKLFF
TRBJ2-7,TRBD2,NA,TRBV6-6,TGTGCCAGCAGTTCTAGCGGGGGGGCGGCGCAGTACTTC,CASSSSGGAAQYF
TRBJ2-7,NA,NA,TRBV7-7,TGTGCCAGCAGCCTCGACAGGAACTCCTACGAGCAGTACTTC,CASSLDRNSYEQYF
TRBJ1-4,NA,NA,TRBV19,TGTGCCAGTAGTATTGGTGGCAGGGGTATGGAAAAACTGTTTTTT,CASSIGGRGMEKLFF
TRBJ2-5,TRBD2,NA,TRBV18,TGTGCCAGCTCACGGACTAGACAAGAGACCCAGTACTTC,CASSRTRQETQYF
TRBJ2-2,NA,NA,TRBV21-1,TGTGCCAGCAGCGACCGGGACAGGGAGAACACCGGGGAGCTGTTTTTT,CASSDRDRENTGELFF
TRBJ1-4,NA,NA,TRBV4-3,TGCGCCAGCAGCCAAGATCTTATGCGAACTAATGAAAAACTGTTTTTT,CASSQDLMRTNEKLFF
TRBJ1-1,NA,once,TRBV11-2,TGTGCCAGCAGCTTAGGTGAGGGCGCGGGAGCTTTCTTT,CASSLGEGAGAFF
TRBJ2-1,NA,NA,TRBV7-8,TGTGCCAGCAGCTTAGCGAAACTTTCCAATGAGCAGTTCTTC,CASSLAKLSNEQFF
TRBJ1-1,NA,NA,TRBV4-2,TGTGCCAGCAGCCAAGATCCGCCCGACTTTGGTACTGAAGCTTTCTTT,CASSQDPPDFGTEAFF
TRBJ1-2,NA,NA,TRBV5-1,TGCGCCAGCAGCGAGGGACAAACTTCTAACTATGGCTACACCTTC,CASSEGQTSNYGYTF
TRBJ1-2,TRBD1,once,TRBV5-1,TGCGCCAGCAGCTTAGAACCCCGGGACAGGGGGGAGGACACCTTC,CASSLEPRDRGEDTF
TRBJ2-1,NA,NA,TRBV11-2,TGTGCCAGCAGCTTAGATCTTTCGTCGGGATGGGTCTTC,CASSLDLSSGWVF
TRBJ2-1,NA,NA,TRBV11-3,TGTGCCAGCAGCTACTACAGGGCACGGATTGGCAATGAGCAGTTCTTC,CASSYYRARIGNEQFF
TRBJ2-3,NA,NA,TRBV5-1,TGCGCCAGCAGCTTGGGGGGGCGAAATACAGATACGCAGTATTTT,CASSLGGRNTDTQYF
TRBJ2-7,NA,NA,TRBV6-5,TGTGCCAGCGCCTCGGGGGTCCAGACCTACGAGCAGTACTTC,CASASGVQTYEQYF
TRBJ2-7,NA,NA,TRBV7-2,TGTGCCAGCAGCTTAAAAGCGGATGCCTTATCCTACGAGCAGTACTTC,CASSLKADALSYEQYF
TRBJ2-3,TRBD1,NA,TRBV9,TGTGCCAGCAGCGTAGGGGTACAGGGGACAGATACGCAGTATTTT,CASSVGVQGTDTQYF
TRBJ1-1,NA,NA,TRBV27,TGTGCCAGCAGATTAAACAGGGAAGGGACTGAAGCTTTCTTT,CASRLNREGTEAFF
TRBJ2-5,TRBD2,NA,TRBV2,TGTGCCAGCAAAAGCGGGGGACCCCAAGAGACCCAGTACTTC,CASKSGGPQETQYF
TRBJ2-7,TRBD1,NA,TRBV12-5,TGTGCTAGTGGCGCTGCCGGGACAGCCTACGAGCAGTACTTC,CASGAAGTAYEQYF
TRBJ1-2,NA,NA,TRBV3-1/TRBV3-2,TGTGCCAGCAGCCAAGCGGCAGGACAAGCTAACTATGGCTACACCTTC,CASSQAAGQANYGYTF
TRBJ2-5,NA,NA,TRBV9,TGTGCCAGCAGCGTAGGTAGGAGCGGCCAAGAGACCCAGTACTTC,CASSVGRSGQETQYF
TRBJ2-7,NA,NA,TRBV19,TGTGCCAGTAGCACGGGACAACAGAGCTCCTACGAGCAGTACTTC,CASSTGQQSSYEQYF
TRBJ1-2,TRBD1,NA,TRBV19,TGTGCCAGTAGATGGACAGGGGCGGGTGGCTACACCTTC,CASRWTGAGGYTF
TRBJ1-2,NA,once,TRBV5-8,TGTGCCAGCAGCTTGTCAGGGCTCTATGGCTACACCTTC,CASSLSGLYGYTF
TRBJ1-3,TRBD1,NA,TRBV7-9,TGTGCCAGCAGCTTTACAGGGGGGAGAGGAAACACCATATATTTT,CASSFTGGRGNTIYF
TRBJ1-2,NA,NA,TRBV5-5,TGTGCCAGCAGCTTGGGCCAGGGCTGGATTGGGGGCTACACCTTC,CASSLGQGWIGGYTF
TRBJ2-7,TRBD1,once,TRBV19,TGTGCCAGTAATACCGGGACAGGGGTGGACGAGCAGTACTTC,CASNTGTGVDEQYF
TRBJ1-5,TRBD1,NA,TRBV5-7,TGTGCCAGCAGCTTGGAACCCAGGGGGTGGAATCAGCCCCAGCATTTT,CASSLEPRGWNQPQHF
TRBJ1-1,TRBD1,NA,TRBV12-5,TGTGCTAGTGGCCGGGACAGATCGAGAGTAGCTTTCTTT,CASGRDRSRVAFF
TRBJ1-1,NA,NA,TRBV14,TGTGCCAGCAGCCCTCATTCATCGGGCACTGAAGCTTTCTTT,CASSPHSSGTEAFF
TRBJ2-3,NA,NA,TRBV5-1,TGCGCCAGCAGCTTGGTAGCGGCTAGCACAGATACGCAGTATTTT,CASSLVAASTDTQYF
TRBJ2-3,NA,NA,TRBV24-1,TGTGCCACCAGTGACAGACAGTTGGGCACAGATACGCAGTATTTT,CATSDRQLGTDTQYF
TRBJ1-5,NA,once,TRBV6-6,TGTGCCAGCAGTACAGGGCCGGGCAATCAGCCCCAGCATTTT,CASSTGPGNQPQHF
TRBJ2-3,TRBD2,NA,TRBV7-2,TGTGCCAGCAGCGAGCGGGGTTTAACAGATACGCAGTATTTT,CASSERGLTDTQYF
TRBJ2-1,NA,NA,TRBV7-8,TGTGCCAGCAGCTTAGAAGGCGGGGCGGGTCGCGATGAGCAGTTCTTC,CASSLEGGAGRDEQFF
TRBJ1-5,NA,once,TRBV3-1/TRBV3-2,TGTGCCAGCAGCCCCTTCAGGGTTGAGCAGCCCCAGCATTTT,CASSPFRVEQPQHF
TRBJ2-5,TRBD2,medium-sized,TRBV9,TGTGCCAGCAGCCCGACTAGCGGGGGGGCCCTCCAAGAGACCCAGTACTTC,CASSPTSGGALQETQYF
TRBJ2-3,TRBD2,NA,TRBV7-9,TGTGCCAGCAGAGAGCCGGGACTAGCTTCGTTCTCTGCGCAGTATTTT,CASREPGLASFSAQYF
TRBJ1-2,TRBD1,NA,TRBV11-2,TGTGCCAGCAGCCCCCGGACAGGGTTGAACTATGGCTACACCTTC,CASSPRTGLNYGYTF